This T cell receptor beta chain was identified in a study of T cells in Graves' hyperthyroidism and ophthalmopathy. Notes on this clonotype: What it recognizes is unknown.

Researchers took RNA transcripts and amplified the TCR beta CDR3 regions from them. First-round RT-PCR targeting the TCR CDR3 was performed with the HTBI primer set. TCRdb re-derived calls from the multiplex PCR reads in MiXCR, one entry per CDR3 protein. The top ten clones hold 7.7% of a sample with around 440,000 distinct CDR3 sequences, 15% to 18% of them seen once. Participants, patients aged 18 to 65, had newly diagnosed hyperthyroidism with a duration under 2 months. Uncontrolled infection, other autoimmune disease, pregnancy or lactation disqualified patients from enrolment. Trimming shortened V by 4 bases and J by 2 bases, and 15 bases separated the two germline ends. The CDR3 extends over 17 amino acids. The germline V gene encodes CDR1 ENHRY and CDR2 SYGVKD. Whole-study findings and limits: Among thyroid clonotypes expanded above 0.001, most also appeared in blood.

V is TRBV10-3 and J is TRBJ1-6, with D possibly matching TRBD1 (6 bases). Sequences were obtained from blood. The receptor was isolated from a woman aged 18-29 years with Graves' hyperthyroidism. The CDR3 is CAISGETGNPYNSPLHF. The CDR3 DNA reads as TGTGCCATCAGTGGTGAAACAGGGAATCCCTATAATTCACCCCTCCACTTT.